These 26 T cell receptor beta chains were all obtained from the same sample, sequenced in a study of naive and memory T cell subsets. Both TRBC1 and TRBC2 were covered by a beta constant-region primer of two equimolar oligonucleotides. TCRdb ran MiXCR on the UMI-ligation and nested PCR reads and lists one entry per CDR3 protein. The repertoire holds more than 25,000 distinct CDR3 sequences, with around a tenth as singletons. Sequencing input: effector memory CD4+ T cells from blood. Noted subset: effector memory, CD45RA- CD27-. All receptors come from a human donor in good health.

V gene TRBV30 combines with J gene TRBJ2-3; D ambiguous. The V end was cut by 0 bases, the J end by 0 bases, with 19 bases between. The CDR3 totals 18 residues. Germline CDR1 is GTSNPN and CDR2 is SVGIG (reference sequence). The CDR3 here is CAWSVWGSHISSTDTQYF. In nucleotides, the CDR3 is TGTGCCTGGAGTGTGTGGGGTTCACACATCTCTAGCACAGATACGCAGTATTTT. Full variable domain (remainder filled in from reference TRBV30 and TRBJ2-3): SQTIHQWPATLVQPVGSPLSLECTVEGTSNPNLYWYRQAAGRGLQLLFYSVGIGQISSEVPQNLSASRPQDRQFILSSKKLLLSDSGFYLCAWSVWGSHISSTDTQYFGPGTRLTVL.

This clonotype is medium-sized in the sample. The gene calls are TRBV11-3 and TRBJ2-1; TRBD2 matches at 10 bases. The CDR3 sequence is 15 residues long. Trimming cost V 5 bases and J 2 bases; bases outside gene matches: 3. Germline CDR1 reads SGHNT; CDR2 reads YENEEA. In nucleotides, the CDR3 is TGTGCCAGCAGCCTAGCGGGAGACCCCTACAATGAGCAGTTCTTC. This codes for CASSLAGDPYNEQFF.

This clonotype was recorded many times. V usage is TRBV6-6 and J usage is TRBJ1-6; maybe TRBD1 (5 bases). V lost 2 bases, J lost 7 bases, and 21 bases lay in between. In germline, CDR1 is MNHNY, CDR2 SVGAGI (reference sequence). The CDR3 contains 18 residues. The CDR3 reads CASSYPSGGSVSNSPLHF. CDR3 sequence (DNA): TGTGCCAGCAGTTACCCTTCGGGGGGGTCAGTAAGCAATTCACCCCTCCACTTT.

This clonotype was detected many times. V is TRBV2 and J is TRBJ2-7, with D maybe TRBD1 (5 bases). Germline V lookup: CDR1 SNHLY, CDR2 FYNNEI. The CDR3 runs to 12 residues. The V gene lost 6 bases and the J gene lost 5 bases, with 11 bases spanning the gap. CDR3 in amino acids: CASRQVQNEQYF. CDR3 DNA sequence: TGTGCCAGCAGACAGGTCCAGAACGAGCAGTACTTC.

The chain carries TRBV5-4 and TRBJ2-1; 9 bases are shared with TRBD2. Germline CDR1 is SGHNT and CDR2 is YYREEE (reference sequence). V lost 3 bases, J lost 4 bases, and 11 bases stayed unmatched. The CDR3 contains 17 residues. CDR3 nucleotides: TGTGCCAGCAGCTCAAGCTCCCTGACTAGCGGTTACAATGAGCAGTTCTTC. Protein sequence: CASSSSSLTSGYNEQFF.

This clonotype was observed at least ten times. The CDR3 is CASRTSGSYNEQFF. DNA for the CDR3: TGCGCCAGTCGGACTAGCGGATCCTACAATGAGCAGTTCTTC. The J gene is TRBJ2-1, the V gene TRBV5-1; 10 bases are a match to TRBD2. CDR3 length: 14 residues. Unmatched junction bases numbered 3, after V lost 8 bases and J lost 1 base. Germline V gives CDR1 SGHRS, CDR2 YFSETQ.

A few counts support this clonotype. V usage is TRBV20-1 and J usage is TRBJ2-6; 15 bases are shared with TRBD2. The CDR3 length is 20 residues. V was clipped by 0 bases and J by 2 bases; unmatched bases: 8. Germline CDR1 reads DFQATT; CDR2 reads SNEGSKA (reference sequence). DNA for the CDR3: TGCAGTGCTAGAGATGTGGGGACTAGCGGGGGGTTGGCTGGGGCCAACGTCCTGACTTTC. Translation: CSARDVGTSGGLAGANVLTF.

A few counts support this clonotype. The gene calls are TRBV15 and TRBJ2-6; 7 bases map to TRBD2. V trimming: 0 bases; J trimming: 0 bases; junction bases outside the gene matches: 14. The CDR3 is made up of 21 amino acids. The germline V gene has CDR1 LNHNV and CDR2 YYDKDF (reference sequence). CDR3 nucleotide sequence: TGTGCCACCAGCAGAGATGGGAGGGGTGCGGGAAACTACTCTGGGGCCAACGTCCTGACTTTC. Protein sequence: CATSRDGRGAGNYSGANVLTF.

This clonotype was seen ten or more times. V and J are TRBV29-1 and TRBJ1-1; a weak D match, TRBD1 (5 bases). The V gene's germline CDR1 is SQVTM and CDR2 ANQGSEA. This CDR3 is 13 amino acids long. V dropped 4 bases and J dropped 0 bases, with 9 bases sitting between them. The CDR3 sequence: CSVVGELNTEAFF. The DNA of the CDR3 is TGCAGCGTTGTAGGGGAACTGAACACTGAAGCTTTCTTT.

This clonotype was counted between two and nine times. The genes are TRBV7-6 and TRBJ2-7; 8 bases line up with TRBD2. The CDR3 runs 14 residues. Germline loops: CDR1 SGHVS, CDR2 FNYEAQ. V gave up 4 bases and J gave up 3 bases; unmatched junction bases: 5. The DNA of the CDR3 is TGTGCCAGCAGCTCGCTAGCGGGCAACTACGAGCAGTACTTC. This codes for CASSSLAGNYEQYF. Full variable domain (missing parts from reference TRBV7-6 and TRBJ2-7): GAGVSQSPRYKVTKRGQDVALRCDPISGHVSLYWYRQALGQGPEFLTYFNYEAQQDKSGLPNDRFSAERPEGSISTLTIQRTEQRDSAMYRCASSSLAGNYEQYFGPGTRLTVT.

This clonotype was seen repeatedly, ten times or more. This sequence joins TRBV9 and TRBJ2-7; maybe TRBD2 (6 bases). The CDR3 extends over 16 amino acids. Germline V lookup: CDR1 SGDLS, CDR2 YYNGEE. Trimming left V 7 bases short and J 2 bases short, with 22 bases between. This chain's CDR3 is CASGKDQGGLTYEQYF. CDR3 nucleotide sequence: TGTGCCAGCGGCAAAGATCAGGGAGGCCTTACCTACGAGCAGTACTTC.

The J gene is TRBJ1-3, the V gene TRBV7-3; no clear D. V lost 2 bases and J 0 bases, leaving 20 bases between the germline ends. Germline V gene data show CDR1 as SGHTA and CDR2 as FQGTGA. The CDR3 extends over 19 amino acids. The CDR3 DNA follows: TGTGCCAGCAGCTTATCGTATTCTTCGTCCAGCAGCTCTGGAAACACCATATATTTT. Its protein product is CASSLSYSSSSSSGNTIYF.

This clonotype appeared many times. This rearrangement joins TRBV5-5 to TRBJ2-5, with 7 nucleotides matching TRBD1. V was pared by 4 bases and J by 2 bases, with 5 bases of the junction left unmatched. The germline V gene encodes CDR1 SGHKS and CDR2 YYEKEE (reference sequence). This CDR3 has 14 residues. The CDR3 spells CASSHQTGQETQYF. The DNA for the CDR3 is TGTGCCAGCAGCCACCAGACAGGGCAAGAGACCCAGTACTTC.

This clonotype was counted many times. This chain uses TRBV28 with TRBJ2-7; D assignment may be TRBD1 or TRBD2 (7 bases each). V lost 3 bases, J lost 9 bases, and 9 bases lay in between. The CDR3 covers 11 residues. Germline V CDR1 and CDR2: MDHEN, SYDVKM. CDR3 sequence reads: CASSFRGGQYF. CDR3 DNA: TGTGCCAGCAGTTTCAGGGGGGGGCAGTACTTC.

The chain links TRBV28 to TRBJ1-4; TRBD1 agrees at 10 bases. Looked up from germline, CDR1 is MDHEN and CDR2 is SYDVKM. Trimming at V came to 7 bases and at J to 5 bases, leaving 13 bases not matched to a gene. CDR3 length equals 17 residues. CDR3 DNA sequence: TGTGCCAGCACCCAAACCGGGACAGGGGTTTTGAATGAAAAACTGTTTTTT. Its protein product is CASTQTGTGVLNEKLFF.

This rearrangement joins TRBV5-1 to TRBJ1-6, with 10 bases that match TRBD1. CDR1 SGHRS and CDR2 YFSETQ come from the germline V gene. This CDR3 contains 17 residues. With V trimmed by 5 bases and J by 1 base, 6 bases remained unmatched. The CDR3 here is CASSNRQGASYNSPLHF. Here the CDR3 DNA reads TGCGCCAGCAGTAACCGACAGGGGGCTTCCTATAATTCACCCCTCCACTTT.

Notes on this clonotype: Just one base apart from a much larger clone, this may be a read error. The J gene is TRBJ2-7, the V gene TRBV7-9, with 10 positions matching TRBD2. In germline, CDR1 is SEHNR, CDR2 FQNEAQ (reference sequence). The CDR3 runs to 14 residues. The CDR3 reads CAGSSASGSYEQYF. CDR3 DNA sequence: TGTGCCGGCAGCTCTGCTAGCGGGAGTTACGAGCAGTACTTC. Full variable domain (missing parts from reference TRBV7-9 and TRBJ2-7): DTGVSQNPRHKITKRGQNVTFRCDPISEHNRLYWYRQTLGQGPEFLTYFQNEAQLEKSRLLSDRFSAERPKGSFSTLEIQRTEQGDSAMYLCAGSSASGSYEQYFGPGTRLTVT.

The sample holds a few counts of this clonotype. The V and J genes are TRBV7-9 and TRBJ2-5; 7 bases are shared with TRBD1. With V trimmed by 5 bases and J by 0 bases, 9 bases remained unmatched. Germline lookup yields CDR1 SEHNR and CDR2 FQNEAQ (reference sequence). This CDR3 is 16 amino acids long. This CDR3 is CASSPGTVLYQETQYF. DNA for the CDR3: TGTGCCAGCAGCCCGGGGACAGTCCTGTACCAAGAGACCCAGTACTTC.

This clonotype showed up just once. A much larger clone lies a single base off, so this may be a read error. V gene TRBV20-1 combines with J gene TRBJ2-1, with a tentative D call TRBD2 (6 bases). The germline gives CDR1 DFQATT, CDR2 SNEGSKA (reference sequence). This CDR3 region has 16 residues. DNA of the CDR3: TGCAGTGCAGGAGGGACTTCAATAGCGTCCTACAATGAGAAGTTCTTC. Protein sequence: CSAGGTSIASYNEKFF.

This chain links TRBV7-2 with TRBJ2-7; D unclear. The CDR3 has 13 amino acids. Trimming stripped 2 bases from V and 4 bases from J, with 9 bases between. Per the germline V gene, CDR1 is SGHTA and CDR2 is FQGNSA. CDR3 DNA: TGTGCCAGCAGCTTAAAGACCTGGTACGAGCAGTACTTC. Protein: CASSLKTWYEQYF.

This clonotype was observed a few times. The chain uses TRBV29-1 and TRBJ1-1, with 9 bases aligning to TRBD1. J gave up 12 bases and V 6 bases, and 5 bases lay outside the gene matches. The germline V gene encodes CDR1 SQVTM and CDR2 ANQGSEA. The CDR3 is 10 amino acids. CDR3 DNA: TGCAGCGTCCGGGACAGGGACTCTTTCTTT. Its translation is CSVRDRDSFF.

CDR3 sequence: CATRGQLHGDTQYF. Here the CDR3 DNA reads TGTGCCACCAGGGGACAGTTGCATGGGGATACGCAGTATTTT. This sequence joins TRBV24-1 and TRBJ2-3, with 7 positions matching TRBD1. V trimming: 7 bases; J trimming: 6 bases; junction bases outside the gene matches: 9. From germline, CDR1 is KGHDR and CDR2 SFDVKD. CDR3 length: 14 residues.

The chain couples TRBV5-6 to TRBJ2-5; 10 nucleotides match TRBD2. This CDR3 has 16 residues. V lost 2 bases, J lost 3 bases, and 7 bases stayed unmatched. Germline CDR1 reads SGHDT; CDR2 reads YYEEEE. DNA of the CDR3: TGTGCCAGCAGCTTTCCGGGACTAGCGACAGAAGAGACCCAGTACTTC. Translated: CASSFPGLATEETQYF.

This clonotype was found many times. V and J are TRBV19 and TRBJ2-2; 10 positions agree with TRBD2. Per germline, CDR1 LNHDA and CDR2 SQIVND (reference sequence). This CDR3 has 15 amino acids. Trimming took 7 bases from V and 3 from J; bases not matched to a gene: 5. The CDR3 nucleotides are TGTGCCAGTACCCCGGGACTAGCGTACACCGGGGAGCTGTTTTTT. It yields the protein CASTPGLAYTGELFF.

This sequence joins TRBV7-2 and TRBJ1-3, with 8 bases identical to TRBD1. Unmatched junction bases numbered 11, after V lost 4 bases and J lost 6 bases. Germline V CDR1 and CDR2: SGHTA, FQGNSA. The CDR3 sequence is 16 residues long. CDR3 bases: TGTGCCAGCAGCTCGGGTGTGACAGGGGCGGCAAACACCATATATTTT. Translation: CASSSGVTGAANTIYF.

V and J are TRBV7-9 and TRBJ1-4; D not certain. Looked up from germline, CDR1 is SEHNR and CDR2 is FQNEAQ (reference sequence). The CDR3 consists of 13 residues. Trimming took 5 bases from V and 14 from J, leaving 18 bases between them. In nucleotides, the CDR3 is TGTGCCAGCAGCAGGGATAAGGCTTTCCTTCTGTTTTTT. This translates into CASSRDKAFLLFF.